This TCR beta chain was profiled in a study of beta chain features in type 1 diabetes. TCRB transcripts that were expressed got sequenced, as all of the isolated RNA had been reverse transcribed. Repertoires were generated with immunoSEQ multiplex PCR, while TCRdb's copy carries only in-frame clones and drops some. The data contain more than 350,000 clones, over 9.5% of them singletons. The J segment lost 3 bases and the V segment lost 6 bases, leaving 10 bases of the junction unmatched. CDR1 is SGHDT, CDR2 YYEEEE, per germline. The CDR3 is 17 residues long. This TCR came from a woman younger than 30 in good health. The chain has TRBV5-6 and TRBJ2-6; 9 bases agree with TRBD1. Material: naive CD4+ T cells from blood. The CDR3: CASTKMDRGYGANVLTF. The CDR3, as DNA: TGTGCCAGCACCAAGATGGACAGGGGATATGGGGCCAACGTCCTGACTTTC.